The source of this TCR beta chain is a study of control samples from healthy donors and cancer patients (dated by TCRdb to the early 2020s). At the junction V is shortened by 1 base and J by 0 bases, with 10 bases in between. Counted from cysteine to valine, this CDR3 has 15 amino acids. The only DNA kept is the CDR3, 45 bases in frame from the first base. From the germline V gene, CDR1 is MGHRA and CDR2 is YSYEKL. With regard to this clone: What antigen it recognizes has not been identified. The sample holds no much larger clone one base away, and base qualities are not on file.

The library came from the immunoSEQ multiplex PCR assay. The immuneACCESS repertoire file appears here via TCRdb, limited to in-frame rearrangements. These files lack a portion of the clones; in checked studies, under half of the deficit traces to unresolved V genes, and the cause of the others is not known. The sample yields 150,000 to 200,000 clones; about 91% were counted once. The top ten constitute around 5% of the sample. Material: blood. Recombination joined TRBV4-1 with TRBJ2-7; a tentative D match to TRBD2 spans 6 bases. The origin of this receptor is a woman between 25 and 40 years old in good health. The DNA sequence reads TGCGCCAGCAGCCAAGGAGCCGGGAGCTCCTACGAGCAGTACGTC. This translates into CASSQGAGSSYEQYV.